This is a list of T cell receptor beta chains from one sample in a study of post-analysis software for immune sequencing data. TCRdb called the PCR reads again in MiXCR, with one record for every CDR3 protein. In the table there are about 560,000 distinct CDR3 sequences, roughly 45% of which are singletons. The sample comprised blood. These receptors were collected from a girl between 5 and 17 years old with multiple sclerosis. Each CDR3 is given with its conserved first and last residue. Each record gives: J gene, V gene, clone size, D gene, CDR3 length, CDR3 DNA, CDR3 protein. The D gene is left open where the match is weak. Part of the rows lack a size; the others show once, few, many or a class for expanded clones.

>TRBJ2-7|TRBV6-1|-|-|15
TGTGCCAGCAGTGAAGAGGCAGTCTCCACCTACGAGCAGTACTTC
CASSEEAVSTYEQYF
>TRBJ2-5|TRBV7-2|few|-|15
TGTGCCAGCAGCCGACAGCAGGGGACTCAAGAGACCCAGTACTTC
CASSRQQGTQETQYF
>TRBJ2-1|TRBV29-1|few|TRBD1|12
TGCAGCGCTCGGACAGGGGGGTATGAGCAGTTCTTC
CSARTGGYEQFF
>TRBJ2-3|TRBV6-5|few|-|14
TGTGCCAGCAGGGTGACACGCGGCACAGATACGCAGTATTTT
CASRVTRGTDTQYF
>TRBJ2-3|TRBV6-1|-|-|14
TGTGCCAGCAAGGGCAGGGAAAGCACAGATACGCAGTATTTT
CASKGRESTDTQYF
>TRBJ1-5|TRBV6-5|-|-|15
TGTGCCAGCAGTTATGGGAGGGGTAACAATCAGCCCCAGCATTTT
CASSYGRGNNQPQHF
>TRBJ2-5|TRBV3-1|-|TRBD2|14
TGTGCCAGCAGCCCACTAGCGGGAGTTGTGACCCAGTACTTC
CASSPLAGVVTQYF
>TRBJ2-7|TRBV5-1|-|TRBD1|15
TGCGCCAGCAGCTTGGAACAGGGGAAGGAGTACGAGCAGTACTTC
CASSLEQGKEYEQYF
>TRBJ2-1|TRBV5-1|-|TRBD2|16
TGCGCCAGCAGATCTTTAGCGGGAAGCTCCTACAATGAGCAGTTCTTC
CASRSLAGSSYNEQFF
>TRBJ1-1|TRBV4-2|once|-|17
TGTGCCAGCAGCCAAGATCCTGTCGGGGCCCTGAACACTGAAGCTTTCTTT
CASSQDPVGALNTEAFF
>TRBJ2-3|TRBV5-1|few|-|15
TGCGCCAGCAATCGGGGTCCGGGAGAGGAAGATACGCAGTATTTT
CASNRGPGEEDTQYF
>TRBJ1-2|TRBV6-1|once|-|16
TGTGCCAGCAGTGAAGCCATTGGACGGTCTAACTATGGCTACACCTTC
CASSEAIGRSNYGYTF
>TRBJ1-1|TRBV29-1|-|-|13
TGCAGCGTTGGACGGCTGATGAACACTGAAGCTTTCTTT
CSVGRLMNTEAFF
>TRBJ1-4|TRBV7-9|-|-|16
TGTGCCAGCAGCTCGGCAGGCAGCCCAACTAATGAAAAACTGTTTTTT
CASSSAGSPTNEKLFF
>TRBJ1-1|TRBV10-3|-|-|14
TGTGCCATCAGTGAGTCCGGCGGGTACACTGAAGCTTTCTTT
CAISESGGYTEAFF
>TRBJ2-7|TRBV27|-|TRBD2|15
TGTGCCAGCAGTTTGACTACTAGCGGTCCCTACGAGCAGTACTTC
CASSLTTSGPYEQYF
>TRBJ1-5|TRBV10-3|-|-|15
TGTGCCATCAGTGACGGCTGGGGGGGCAATCAGCCCCAGCATTTT
CAISDGWGGNQPQHF
>TRBJ2-7|TRBV10-3|-|TRBD1|13
TGTGCCGTCAAGGGGGCTCCCTCCTACGAGCAGTACTTC
CAVKGAPSYEQYF
>TRBJ1-5|TRBV20-1|-|TRBD1|14
TGCAGTGCTAGGGAGGACAGGGGTTATCAGCCCCAGCATTTT
CSAREDRGYQPQHF
>TRBJ2-1|TRBV7-9|few|-|14
TGTGCCAGCAGCTACACAACAGGGTACAATGAGCAGTTCTTC
CASSYTTGYNEQFF
>TRBJ1-2|TRBV6-6|few|-|13
TGTGCCAGCAGTGACTCGACGGTCTATGGCTACACCTTC
CASSDSTVYGYTF
>TRBJ1-6|TRBV12-3/TRBV12-4|-|-|16
TGTGCCAGCAGTTTAGGGGCAGGGGAGAACAATTCACCCCTCCACTTT
CASSLGAGENNSPLHF
>TRBJ1-1|TRBV29-1|-|TRBD1|15
TGCAGCGTTGAAGGTAACAGGGGGAGGAACACTGAAGCTTTCTTT
CSVEGNRGRNTEAFF
>TRBJ2-7|TRBV7-2|-|TRBD2|15
TGTGCCAGCAGCTTAGTGGCGGGGGAGATCTACGTGCAGTACTTC
CASSLVAGEIYVQYF
>TRBJ1-1|TRBV27|-|-|13
TGTGCCAGCAGTTTAATGAGGAGCACTGAAGCTTTCTTT
CASSLMRSTEAFF
>TRBJ2-5|TRBV11-3|-|-|16
TGTGCCAGCAGCTCCCCCTTTAGAGACAATCAAGAGACCCAGTACTTC
CASSSPFRDNQETQYF
>TRBJ1-2|TRBV5-1|-|-|15
TGCGCCAGCAGCATCAACAGGGAATCTAACTATGGCTACACCTTC
CASSINRESNYGYTF
>TRBJ2-7|TRBV27|-|TRBD1|13
TGTGCCAGCCAACCCGCGGACAGGCGGGAGCAGTACTTC
CASQPADRREQYF